Below, 7 T cell receptor beta chains from the same sample are listed, as sequenced in a study of cytomegalovirus exposure and HLA in healthy donors. The PCR made use of 60 Vbeta and 13 Jbeta primers. This table comes from immunoSEQ multiplex PCR, and its TCRdb copy is limited to in-frame clones, with some not included. Among about 140,000 clones listed, around 82% were seen once. The sequenced material came from PBMCs. The receptors stem from a female donor in good health and CMV-seronegative.

The gene calls are TRBV4-3 and TRBJ2-3; 16 bases line up with TRBD2. The CDR3 consists of 18 residues. CDR1 is LGHNA and CDR2 is YSLEER in the germline V gene. V trimming: 4 bases; J trimming: 2 bases; junction bases outside the gene matches: 6. CDR3 sequence reads: CASSPGLAGGSLTDTQYF. CDR3 coding DNA: TGCGCCAGCAGCCCGGGACTAGCGGGGGGGTCCCTCACAGATACGCAGTATTTT.

This clone came up a few times. The V call is TRBV28, the J call TRBJ1-2; 12 nucleotides align to TRBD1. This CDR3 spans 19 amino acids. The germline V gene encodes CDR1 MDHEN and CDR2 SYDVKM. J gave up 3 bases and V 2 bases, and 13 bases lay outside the gene matches. The CDR3 loop is CASSLPDRDRGRPHYGYTF. The DNA of the CDR3 is TGTGCCAGCAGTTTACCAGATCGGGACAGGGGGCGCCCGCACTATGGCTACACCTTC.

The V gene is TRBV5-1, the J gene TRBJ1-2; D is unresolved. The CDR3 sequence is 15 residues long. Looked up from germline, CDR1 is SGHRS and CDR2 is YFSETQ. V was pared by 2 bases and J by 4 bases, with 15 bases between. The DNA for the CDR3 is TGCGCCAGCAGCTTCGAGAATGTCGGGGTCTATGGCTACACCTTC. Translation gives CASSFENVGVYGYTF.

This chain connects TRBV6-1 to TRBJ2-1; 10 positions agree with TRBD2. The length of the CDR3 is 15 residues. Trimming at V came to 6 bases and at J to 2 bases, leaving 4 bases not matched to a gene. The germline V gene has CDR1 MNHNS and CDR2 SASEGT. Here the CDR3 reads CASSWLAGAYNEQFF. CDR3 DNA: TGTGCCAGCAGCTGGCTAGCGGGAGCCTACAATGAGCAGTTCTTC.

V usage is TRBV5-6 and J usage is TRBJ1-1; weak D call: TRBD1 (5 bases). CDR3 length: 14 amino acids. The germline CDR1 and CDR2 sequences are SGHDT and YYEEEE. V shed 2 bases and J shed 4 bases, with 12 bases lying between them. CDR3 coding DNA: TGTGCCAGCAGCTTTACAGGACCAAGCACTGAAGCTTTCTTT. It codes for CASSFTGPSTEAFF.

This clone was seen only a few times. This chain uses TRBV6-5 with TRBJ2-7; D possibly corresponds to TRBD2 (5 bases). Germline CDR1 MNHEY, CDR2 SVGAGI. The CDR3 loop spans 15 amino acids. Deletions cut 2 bases from V and 2 bases from J, with 13 bases between. The CDR3 reads CASSYNAWGAYEQYF. DNA for the CDR3: TGTGCCAGCAGTTACAATGCGTGGGGAGCCTACGAGCAGTACTTC.

This chain connects TRBV19 to TRBJ2-1, with no clear D. This CDR3 contains 14 residues. CDR1 and CDR2 (germline): LNHDA, SQIVND (reference sequence). The V end was cut by 5 bases, the J end by 2 bases, with 10 bases between. CDR3 sequence (DNA): TGTGCCAGTAGTGCGAGAGAGCCCTACAATGAGCAGTTCTTC. It yields the protein CASSAREPYNEQFF.